Listed below are T cell receptor beta chains from one sample, sequenced in a study of blood T cell repertoires in COVID-19. Assay: immunoSEQ multiplex PCR; the TCRdb copy retains only in-frame clones and omits some. The sample lists about 440,000 clones; around nine tenths were seen once. Material for sequencing was peripheral blood. All receptors come from a woman aged 25 to 39 with acute or convalescent COVID-19. The CDR3 runs from the conserved cysteine through the conserved F or W. The order of the fields is D gene, V gene, clone size, J gene, CDR3 DNA, CDR3 protein. D genes are given only for firm matches. Size values are once, few and many counts, or a class for expanded clones, and some rows have none.

TRBD1	TRBV2	NA	TRBJ2-1	TGTGCCAGCAAGGGACAGGGATACGGAGAGCAGTTCTTC	CASKGQGYGEQFF
NA	TRBV28	NA	TRBJ2-5	TGTGCCAGCAGTTCCTCCGGTGGGGGCAAAAGCAAGACCCAGTACTTC	CASSSSGGGKSKTQYF
NA	TRBV5-4	NA	TRBJ1-1	TGTGCCAGCAGCTTGTCCGGGAGGAACACTGAAGCTTTCTTT	CASSLSGRNTEAFF
NA	TRBV19	NA	TRBJ2-1	TGTGCCAGTAGTATTTCTGTTGAGCAGTTCTTC	CASSISVEQFF
NA	TRBV28	few	TRBJ1-5	TGTGCCAGCGACACAAGCAATCAGCCCCAGCATTTT	CASDTSNQPQHF
NA	TRBV5-6	NA	TRBJ1-3	TGTGCCAGCGGGATTATGCAGACAGCTGGAAACACCATATATTTT	CASGIMQTAGNTIYF
NA	TRBV3-1/TRBV3-2	NA	TRBJ2-1	TGTGCCAGCAGCAACTCGCTAAAAGGGAGCTATCACAATGAGCAGTTCTTC	CASSNSLKGSYHNEQFF
TRBD2	TRBV3-1/TRBV3-2	NA	TRBJ2-7	TGTGCCAGCAGCACCCGGACTAGCTCCTACGAGCAGTACTTC	CASSTRTSSYEQYF
TRBD2	TRBV7-6	many	TRBJ2-2	TGTGCCAGCAGCTTAGCTAGCGGGGGGAACACCGGGGAGCTGTTTTTT	CASSLASGGNTGELFF
TRBD1	TRBV28	NA	TRBJ1-2	TGTGCCAGCAGTTTTATAGGACAGGGGGCGTCCCTCTATGGCTACACCTTC	CASSFIGQGASLYGYTF
TRBD1	TRBV7-8	NA	TRBJ1-5	TGTGCCAGCAGTCCAAGTAGGGACAGGGGCGGCAATCAGCCCCAGCATTTT	CASSPSRDRGGNQPQHF
TRBD1	TRBV12-5	once	TRBJ2-1	TGTGCTAGTGGTTCCCCCGACAGGGGGCATAATAATGAGCAGTTCTTC	CASGSPDRGHNNEQFF
TRBD1	TRBV29-1	NA	TRBJ1-1	TGCAGCGCCGGGACAGGGGCTGTCTTGAACACTGAAGCTTTCTTT	CSAGTGAVLNTEAFF
TRBD1	TRBV7-3	once	TRBJ1-6	TGTGCCAGCAGCTTAATGGGACAGGAAAATTCACCCCTCCACTTT	CASSLMGQENSPLHF
NA	TRBV5-1	NA	TRBJ2-7	TGCGCCAGCAGCCACCCGGGGGATTTAAAACAGTACTTC	CASSHPGDLKQYF
NA	TRBV5-4	NA	TRBJ2-1	TGTGCCAGCAGCAGCGGGACAGAGCAGTTCTTC	CASSSGTEQFF
NA	TRBV7-9	NA	TRBJ1-4	TGTGCCAGCAGCTTAGTGAGAACAGCTAATGAAAAACTGTTTTTT	CASSLVRTANEKLFF
NA	TRBV24-1	NA	TRBJ2-2	TGTGCCACCAGTTACGGGGGTCCCGGGGAGCTGTTTTTT	CATSYGGPGELFF